A single sample gave rise to the 2 T cell receptor beta chains below, sequenced in a study of blood T cell repertoires in COVID-19. Here immunoSEQ multiplex PCR was the method, and the copy in TCRdb shows in-frame clones only, minus some. The sample has about 180,000 clones, approximately 80% seen once. The sequencing input was peripheral blood. All receptors derive from a woman aged 40 to 50 with COVID-19, enrolled during active disease.

CDR3 in DNA: TGTGCCAGCAGCCAAGAGAACAGAGTCAGTATTTCTGACGAGCAGTACTTC. Amino acid sequence: CASSQENRVSISDEQYF. The J gene is TRBJ2-7, the V gene TRBV4-2; the D is unclear. Trimming took off 0 bases at V and 5 bases at J, with 20 bases between the two ends. There are 17 residues in the CDR3. CDR1 and CDR2 (germline): LGHNA, YNFKEQ.

The chain employs TRBV3-1 (or the pseudogene TRBV3-2) and TRBJ2-2; TRBD2 matches 9 bases. Germline loops: CDR1 LGHDT, CDR2 YNNKEL (reference sequence). With 1 base clipped from V and 6 bases from J, the junction kept 6 bases outside the gene matches. The CDR3 extends over 16 amino acids. The CDR3 DNA reads as TGTGCCAGCAGCCAAGCAGGACTAGCGAGGGCCGGGGAGCTGTTTTTT. Translating it yields CASSQAGLARAGELFF.